The rows below give T cell receptor beta chains drawn from one sample of a study of T cells after yellow fever vaccination. TCRdb called the 5' RACE reads again in MiXCR, with one record for every CDR3 protein. Among over 250,000 distinct CDR3 sequences, around 4.9% were seen once, and the ten largest hold more than 3%. The sample in question was CD4+ T cells sorted from PBMCs, obtained on the day of the yellow fever booster vaccination. The receptors were sampled from a young man who received the YFV17D yellow fever vaccine. CDR3s include the opening cysteine and the closing phenylalanine or tryptophan. The order of the fields is V gene, D gene, clone size, J gene, CDR3 protein, CDR3 DNA. A D gene is named only where the DNA matches it firmly. Expanded clones are given a class, and other clones once, few, many or no size at all.

v_call: TRBV11-2; d_call: -; clone_size: few; j_call: TRBJ2-2; cdr3_aa: CASSLVFPATGELFF; cdr3_nt: TGTGCCAGCAGCTTAGTCTTCCCTGCCACCGGGGAGCTGTTTTTT
v_call: TRBV21-1; d_call: -; clone_size: few; j_call: TRBJ2-7; cdr3_aa: CASSPLSGLRLAGGPGEQYF; cdr3_nt: TGTGCCAGCAGCCCTCTTTCTGGTTTGCGACTAGCGGGGGGCCCAGGCGAGCAGTACTTC
v_call: TRBV4-3; d_call: -; clone_size: many; j_call: TRBJ1-4; cdr3_aa: CASSQDIQGRREKLFF; cdr3_nt: TGCGCCAGCAGCCAAGATATACAGGGACGGCGTGAAAAACTGTTTTTT
v_call: TRBV6-5; d_call: -; clone_size: once; j_call: TRBJ1-5; cdr3_aa: CASSALGKTQPQHF; cdr3_nt: TGTGCCAGCAGTGCCCTCGGGAAGACTCAGCCCCAGCATTTT
v_call: TRBV4-1; d_call: -; clone_size: many; j_call: TRBJ1-4; cdr3_aa: CASSLRGRGSNEKLFF; cdr3_nt: TGCGCCAGCAGCCTTCGAGGCCGGGGAAGTAATGAAAAACTGTTTTTT
v_call: TRBV7-3; d_call: -; clone_size: -; j_call: TRBJ2-7; cdr3_aa: CASSPGDNPYEQYF; cdr3_nt: TGTGCCAGCAGTCCAGGGGACAACCCCTACGAGCAGTACTTC
v_call: TRBV29-1; d_call: TRBD1; clone_size: -; j_call: TRBJ1-4; cdr3_aa: CSVGTGDEKLFF; cdr3_nt: TGCAGCGTCGGGACAGGGGATGAAAAACTGTTTTTT
v_call: TRBV7-2; d_call: -; clone_size: many; j_call: TRBJ1-2; cdr3_aa: CASSFGGNYGYTF; cdr3_nt: TGTGCCAGCAGCTTTGGGGGGAACTATGGCTACACCTTC
v_call: TRBV7-6; d_call: -; clone_size: few; j_call: TRBJ2-5; cdr3_aa: CASSLALLETQYF; cdr3_nt: TGTGCCAGCAGCTTAGCGCTGTTAGAGACCCAGTACTTC
v_call: TRBV20-1; d_call: -; clone_size: -; j_call: TRBJ2-1; cdr3_aa: CSARSSRGSDEQFF; cdr3_nt: TGCAGTGCTAGAAGTTCTCGGGGCAGCGATGAGCAGTTCTTC
v_call: TRBV6-6; d_call: TRBD1; clone_size: many; j_call: TRBJ1-1; cdr3_aa: CASSSGQGSMNTEAFF; cdr3_nt: TGTGCCAGCAGTTCCGGACAGGGATCCATGAACACTGAAGCTTTCTTT
v_call: TRBV6-1; d_call: TRBD2; clone_size: -; j_call: TRBJ2-3; cdr3_aa: CASSGNWAGGSADTQYF; cdr3_nt: TGTGCCAGCAGTGGTAATTGGGCGGGGGGCAGTGCAGATACGCAGTATTTT
v_call: TRBV5-1; d_call: -; clone_size: many; j_call: TRBJ2-5; cdr3_aa: CASSLALSSGTQETQYF; cdr3_nt: TGCGCCAGCAGCTTGGCCTTGTCGTCGGGGACCCAAGAGACCCAGTACTTC
v_call: TRBV7-6; d_call: TRBD1; clone_size: few; j_call: TRBJ1-2; cdr3_aa: CASSAQGHGYTF; cdr3_nt: TGTGCCAGCTCGGCACAGGGGCATGGCTACACCTTC
v_call: TRBV5-1; d_call: -; clone_size: -; j_call: TRBJ2-2; cdr3_aa: CASSLPPTRAGELFF; cdr3_nt: TGCGCCAGCAGCTTGCCCCCAACTAGGGCCGGGGAGCTGTTTTTT
v_call: TRBV15; d_call: -; clone_size: once; j_call: TRBJ1-4; cdr3_aa: CATSREGRQGGKLIF; cdr3_nt: TGTGCCACCAGCAGAGAGGGGAGGCAGGGAGGAAAACTGATTTTT
v_call: TRBV25-1; d_call: TRBD1; clone_size: -; j_call: TRBJ1-1; cdr3_aa: CASSEVYRGLTEAFF; cdr3_nt: TGTGCCAGCAGTGAGGTGTACAGGGGGCTTACTGAAGCTTTCTTT